Listed here is a single T cell receptor beta chain. Germline values: CDR1 GTSNPN, CDR2 SVGIG (reference sequence). V was pared by 5 bases and J by 0 bases, with 3 bases of the junction left unmatched. CDR3 size: 14 residues. This record belongs to a study of blood T cell repertoires in COVID-19. The repertoire was sequenced with immunoSEQ multiplex PCR; TCRdb's copy has only in-frame clones and lacks some. The table shows around 150,000 clones, with about 85% occurring only once. Input material: peripheral blood. The genes are TRBV30 and TRBJ1-3; 8 nucleotides align to TRBD1. The source of this sequence is a woman aged 55-70 years with COVID-19, enrolled during active disease. CDR3 residues: CAWSGGHSGNTIYF. The CDR3 region has the DNA TGTGCCTGGTCAGGGGGCCACTCTGGAAACACCATATATTTT.